The rows below give T cell receptor beta chains drawn from one sample of a study of response to subunit inactivated influenza vaccine. TCRdb used MiXCR to reprocess the RT-PCR reads, holding one entry per CDR3 protein. The table lists about 500,000 distinct CDR3 sequences, over 10% of them singletons. This specimen was PBMCs from blood, taken about 40 days after vaccination. Receptor source: a middle-aged man who received an inactivated influenza vaccine. Both conserved end residues are part of each CDR3. The D gene is left open where the match is weak. Some rows have no size entry. The others give once, few or many, or a class for an expanded clone.

V,D,size,J,CDR3,DNA
TRBV5-1,.,.,TRBJ2-5,CASSLDRKYRETQYF,TGCGCCAGCAGCTTGGATCGCAAGTACCGAGAGACCCAGTACTTC
TRBV10-3,TRBD2,.,TRBJ2-1,CAISGLAGTYNEQFF,TGTGCCATCAGTGGACTAGCGGGGACCTACAATGAGCAGTTCTTC
TRBV7-2,TRBD2,.,TRBJ2-2,CASSLWSGTQTGELFF,TGTGCCAGCAGCTTATGGAGCGGGACCCAGACCGGGGAGCTGTTTTTT
TRBV20-1,TRBD2,few,TRBJ2-5,CSARLAGAQETQYF,TGCAGTGCTAGGCTAGCGGGGGCACAAGAGACCCAGTACTTC
TRBV20-1,TRBD2,.,TRBJ2-3,CSATRLAGDTDTQYF,TGCAGTGCTACTAGACTAGCGGGGGACACAGATACGCAGTATTTT
TRBV6-6,.,few,TRBJ2-1,CASRGPGSNEQFF,TGTGCCAGCAGGGGCCCAGGGTCTAATGAGCAGTTCTTC
TRBV20-1,TRBD2,few,TRBJ2-1,CKGGGYNEQFF,TGCAAGGGCGGGGGTTACAATGAGCAGTTCTTC
TRBV6-5,.,many,TRBJ1-6,CASSYSTAGSSYNSPLHF,TGTGCCAGCAGTTACTCGACGGCCGGGAGCTCCTATAATTCACCCCTCCACTTT
TRBV7-9,.,.,TRBJ2-5,CASRTAIQETQYF,TGTGCCAGCCGGACAGCGATACAAGAGACCCAGTACTTC
TRBV7-6,.,few,TRBJ2-5,CASSLAPSAETQYF,TGTGCCAGCAGCTTAGCGCCTAGCGCTGAGACCCAGTACTTC
TRBV12-3/TRBV12-4,TRBD1,many,TRBJ2-1,CASSPTGGSYNEQFF,TGTGCCAGCAGTCCAACAGGGGGGTCCTACAATGAGCAGTTCTTC
TRBV5-1,.,few,TRBJ2-3,CASSLSQASGDTQYF,TGCGCCAGCAGCTTATCGCAGGCCTCTGGGGATACGCAGTATTTT
TRBV29-1,.,many,TRBJ1-1,CSVGGVNTEAFF,TGCAGCGTTGGGGGAGTGAACACTGAAGCTTTCTTT
TRBV29-1,TRBD2,many,TRBJ2-2,CSAKTSGSTGELFF,TGCAGCGCGAAGACTAGCGGTAGCACCGGGGAGCTGTTTTTT
TRBV12-3/TRBV12-4,.,.,TRBJ1-1,CASSLGISATEAFF,TGTGCCAGCAGTTTAGGGATCTCAGCAACTGAAGCTTTCTTT
TRBV18,.,many,TRBJ2-3,CASSPTGSSTDTQYF,TGTGCCAGCTCACCAACAGGGTCTAGCACAGATACGCAGTATTTT
TRBV12-3/TRBV12-4,.,.,TRBJ1-4,CASRPRITGTVNEKLFF,TGTGCCAGCAGACCAAGGATCACCGGGACGGTTAATGAAAAACTGTTTTTT
TRBV5-1,TRBD1,.,TRBJ1-1,CASSNPTGRNTEAFF,TGCGCCAGCAGCAACCCGACAGGGCGGAACACTGAAGCTTTCTTT
TRBV12-3/TRBV12-4,TRBD2,.,TRBJ2-3,CASSFRTSGTDTQYF,TGTGCCAGCAGTTTCAGGACTAGCGGTACAGATACGCAGTATTTT
TRBV28,.,.,TRBJ2-1,CASSSLGINEQFF,TGTGCCAGCAGTTCATTAGGGATCAATGAGCAGTTCTTC
TRBV5-1,.,many,TRBJ2-3,CASSLEGGSTDTQYF,TGTGCCAGCAGCTTAGAAGGCGGATCCACAGATACGCAGTATTTT
TRBV6-1,.,few,TRBJ1-2,CASSPTLNYGYTF,TGTGCCAGCAGTCCGACACTTAACTATGGCTACACCTTC
TRBV29-1,.,few,TRBJ2-5,CSVLTGGETQYF,TGCAGCGTGCTTACGGGCGGGGAGACCCAGTACTTC
TRBV12-3/TRBV12-4,TRBD1,few,TRBJ1-6,CASSERQGGSPLHF,TGTGCCAGCAGTGAACGACAGGGGGGCTCACCCCTCCACTTT
TRBV4-1,TRBD1,few,TRBJ1-5,CASSQKTNRGQGNQPQHF,TGCGCCAGCAGCCAGAAGACAAACAGGGGGCAGGGCAATCAGCCCCAGCATTTT
TRBV5-1,.,few,TRBJ2-1,CASSLAAGNQVSEQFF,TGCGCCAGCAGCTTGGCGGCGGGGAACCAGGTCAGTGAGCAGTTCTTC
TRBV7-9,.,few,TRBJ1-2,CASSLDLVNYGYTF,TGTGCCAGCAGCTTAGATCTGGTTAACTATGGCTACACCTTC
TRBV7-2,.,many,TRBJ1-2,CASSPLNKNNYGYTF,TGTGCCAGCAGCCCCTTAAACAAGAATAACTATGGCTACACCTTC
TRBV4-1,TRBD2,few,TRBJ2-7,CASSQYTVASGSYEQYF,TGCGCCAGCAGCCAATATACGGTAGCCAGCGGGAGCTACGAGCAGTACTTC
TRBV29-1,.,many,TRBJ2-5,CSVEGGDQETQYF,TGCAGCGTTGAAGGGGGGGACCAAGAGACCCAGTACTTC
TRBV5-1,.,.,TRBJ1-1,CASSSPLEGNTEAFF,TGCGCCAGCAGCTCGCCCCTGGAAGGGAACACTGAAGCTTTCTTT
TRBV5-5,TRBD1,.,TRBJ1-2,CASSPNPGQLNYGYTF,TGTGCCAGCAGCCCGAATCCGGGACAGCTAAACTATGGCTACACCTTC
TRBV4-3,.,.,TRBJ1-6,CASRGGSSYNSPLHF,TGCGCCAGTAGGGGCGGCAGCTCCTATAATTCACCCCTCCACTTT
TRBV12-3/TRBV12-4,.,few,TRBJ1-1,CASSLELF,TGTGCCAGCAGTTTAGAGCTTTTT
TRBV7-3,TRBD2,many,TRBJ2-1,CASSIAGPSYNEQFF,TGTGCCAGCAGCATAGCGGGGCCTTCCTACAATGAGCAGTTCTTC
TRBV7-9,.,.,TRBJ2-1,CASRGARTRYNEQFF,TGTGCCAGCAGAGGAGCAAGAACGAGATACAATGAGCAGTTCTTC
TRBV20-1,.,few,TRBJ2-2,CSASGGGNTGELFF,TGCAGTGCTAGCGGAGGGGGCAACACCGGGGAGCTGTTTTTT
TRBV30,.,few,TRBJ2-5,CAWSPTRTLSNTQYF,TGTGCCTGGAGTCCCACCCGGACACTAAGTAATACCCAGTACTTC
TRBV20-1,TRBD2,few,TRBJ2-5,CSAYPLGGETQYF,TGCAGTGCCTACCCTCTGGGGGGGGAGACCCAGTACTTC
TRBV12-3/TRBV12-4,.,many,TRBJ1-1,CASSFQVNTEAFF,TGTGCCAGCAGTTTTCAGGTGAACACTGAAGCTTTCTTT
TRBV20-1,.,few,TRBJ2-1,CSALGGSSPRSYNEQFF,TGCAGTGCCCTAGGTGGTAGCAGCCCCCGCTCCTACAATGAGCAGTTCTTC
TRBV7-8,.,many,TRBJ1-1,CASSLMAGVWGTEAFF,TGTGCCAGCAGCTTAATGGCAGGGGTATGGGGCACTGAAGCTTTCTTT
TRBV29-1,.,few,TRBJ2-1,CSGKKGRNEQFF,TGCAGCGGCAAGAAGGGACGGAATGAGCAGTTCTTC